What follows are 7 T cell receptor beta chains derived from one specimen sequenced in a study of post-analysis software for immune sequencing data. Carried by the TCR beta cDNA libraries were unique molecular identifiers. TCRdb used MiXCR to reprocess the PCR reads, holding one entry per CDR3 protein. The data hold about 430,000 distinct CDR3 sequences, with roughly 40% observed a single time. Their target antigens are unknown. Study findings and constraints: Patients used a few TRBV segments, including TRBV5-6, TRBV5-1 and TRBV20-1, more often than controls.

Sequenced material: blood. The receptors come from a girl aged 2 to 9 with multiple sclerosis.

V and J are TRBV4-2 and TRBJ2-7, with 7 bases matching TRBD1. CDR3 size: 18 residues. Looked up from germline, CDR1 is LGHNA and CDR2 is YNFKEQ. V was clipped by 5 bases and J by 2 bases; unmatched bases: 18. The CDR3 coding sequence is TGTGCCAGCAGCTTTCTTCGCTCGTTCGGGCAGGGGGCCTACGAGCAGTACTTC. Amino acids: CASSFLRSFGQGAYEQYF.

This chain connects TRBV12-3 or TRBV12-4 to TRBJ1-5; D is unclear. The CDR3 spans 15 residues. V lost 6 bases and J lost 4, with 16 bases in between. As DNA, the CDR3 is TGTGCCAGCAGCTCCCGGACCTGGGGAAATCAGCCCCAGCATTTT. It codes for CASSSRTWGNQPQHF.

J is TRBJ2-6 and V is TRBV28; D ambiguous. The CDR3 spans 14 residues. Trimming cost V 4 bases and J 2 bases, with 6 bases left between them. Germline loops: CDR1 MDHEN, CDR2 SYDVKM. The CDR3 loop is CASSSGTGANVLTF. The CDR3 nucleotides are TGTGCCAGCAGTTCAGGAACTGGGGCCAACGTCCTGACTTTC. The variable domain in full, with the rest retrieved from reference TRBV28 and TRBJ2-6, is DVKVTQSSRYLVKRTGEKVFLECVQDMDHENMFWYRQDPGLGLRLIYFSYDVKMKEKGDIPEGYSVSREKKERFSLILESASTNQTSMYLCASSSGTGANVLTFGAGSRLTVL.

The V call is TRBV20-1, the J call TRBJ2-1; either TRBD1 or TRBD2 may supply D (5 bases each). CDR1 DFQATT and CDR2 SNEGSKA come from the germline V gene (reference sequence). With 8 bases removed from V and 1 base from J, the gap between germline ends came to 15 bases. The CDR3 is 14 residues long. In DNA form, the CDR3 reads TGCAGTCTCCGGGACCACCTGTCCTACAATGAGCAGTTCTTC. This translates into CSLRDHLSYNEQFF.

The gene calls are TRBV12-3 or TRBV12-4 and TRBJ2-5, with 7 nucleotides matching TRBD1. CDR3 size: 13 residues. V shed 8 bases and J 5 bases; nucleotides not matched to a gene: 8. The CDR3 DNA reads TGTGCCAGCGTGACAGGGCGAGAGGAGACCCAGTACTTC. Its protein is CASVTGREETQYF.

This clonotype has a handful of counts. The rearrangement uses TRBV20-1 and TRBJ2-7; 7 bases are a match to TRBD2. The V gene's germline CDR1 is DFQATT and CDR2 SNEGSKA (reference sequence). J gave up 0 bases and V 6 bases, and 5 bases lay outside the gene matches. This CDR3 spans 13 amino acids. CDR3 sequence (DNA): TGCAGTGCCTTGAGGGACTACTCCTACGAGCAGTACTTC. Its translation is CSALRDYSYEQYF.

This clonotype appeared many times. The V call is TRBV20-1, the J call TRBJ1-5; D remains ambiguous. The V end was cut by 5 bases, the J end by 7 bases, with 15 bases between. The CDR3 has 13 residues. Germline CDR1 reads DFQATT; CDR2 reads SNEGSKA (reference sequence). CDR3 protein: CSAQATAVQPQHF. CDR3 DNA sequence: TGCAGTGCTCAGGCAACAGCCGTGCAGCCCCAGCATTTT.